These 20 T cell receptor beta chains share one sample of origin, sequenced in a study of blood T cell repertoires in COVID-19. TCRdb keeps only in-frame clones here, not all; method: immunoSEQ multiplex PCR. Here the sample spans tens of thousands of clones, around three quarters being singletons. Sequenced: peripheral blood. The receptors here all came from a woman older than 75 with active or convalescent COVID-19.

The gene calls are TRBV19 and TRBJ1-5; no firm D call. The V gene's germline CDR1 is LNHDA and CDR2 SQIVND (reference sequence). The length of the CDR3 is 15 residues. V lost 7 bases, J lost 0 bases, and 13 bases lay in between. The CDR3 bases are TGTGCCAGTAACTTGGGAGCACTTAGCAATCAGCCCCAGCATTTT. As protein: CASNLGALSNQPQHF.

The J gene is TRBJ1-3, the V gene TRBV30, with D perhaps matching TRBD1 (5 bases). The V end lost 5 bases, the J end lost 1 base, and 9 bases lay between the germline ends. The CDR3 length is 13 residues. Germline CDR1 reads GTSNPN; CDR2 reads SVGIG (reference sequence). The CDR3 here is CAWAGNSGNTIYF. The CDR3 DNA follows: TGTGCCTGGGCAGGGAATTCTGGAAACACCATATATTTT.

In this sample, this clone turned up a few times. This chain joins TRBV12-3 or TRBV12-4 and TRBJ2-7; D perhaps matches TRBD1 (5 bases). The CDR3 is made up of 12 amino acids. V was clipped by 6 bases and J by 5 bases, with 11 bases between them. The CDR3 region is CASSFDRNEQYF. The CDR3 nucleotides are TGTGCCAGCAGCTTCGACAGAAACGAGCAGTACTTC.

The chain recombines TRBV24-1 with TRBJ2-7; TRBD1 is a possible D gene (5 bases). V was cut by 4 bases and J by 5 bases, with 11 bases left in between. The germline gives CDR1 KGHDR, CDR2 SFDVKD. The CDR3 extends over 13 amino acids. In DNA, the CDR3 is TGTGCCACCAGTGAACCAGGGTTCGACGAGCAGTACTTC. Protein sequence: CATSEPGFDEQYF.

The V call is TRBV5-1, the J call TRBJ1-1, with unresolved D. CDR3 length equals 14 residues. Germline loops: CDR1 SGHRS, CDR2 YFSETQ. V lost 0 bases, J lost 2 bases, and 8 bases lay in between. CDR3 region: CASSLGQVNTEAFF. The CDR3 region has the DNA TGCGCCAGCAGCTTGGGGCAGGTAAACACTGAAGCTTTCTTT.

The chain recombines TRBV7-9 with TRBJ2-4, with D possibly being TRBD2 (6 bases). CDR3 size: 19 residues. V lost 7 bases, J lost 0 bases, and 25 bases lay in between. Germline V CDR1 and CDR2: SEHNR, FQNEAQ (reference sequence). The DNA for the CDR3 is TGTGCCAGCATCCCAAACCGGGGTCCGTGGGGACTAGCCAAAAACATTCAGTACTTC. It is translated as CASIPNRGPWGLAKNIQYF.

Many counts were recorded for this clone. The J gene is TRBJ1-4, the V gene TRBV27; 9 bases match TRBD1. J was trimmed by 7 bases and V by 4 bases; bases with no gene match: 7. Germline loops: CDR1 MNHEY, CDR2 SMNVEV (reference sequence). CDR3 length: 15 amino acids. The CDR3 DNA sequence: TGTGCCAGCAGTTCCCACAGGGGGCTCGGTGAAAAACTGTTTTTT. Amino acids: CASSSHRGLGEKLFF. Full variable domain (outside the CDR3, taken from reference TRBV27 and TRBJ1-4): EAQVTQNPRYLITVTGKKLTVTCSQNMNHEYMSWYRQDPGLGLRQIYYSMNVEVTDKGDVPEGYKVSRKEKRNFPLILESPSPNQTSLYFCASSSHRGLGEKLFFGSGTQLSVL.

The rearrangement links TRBV18 to TRBJ1-2, with 9 bases fitting TRBD1. From germline, CDR1 is KGHSH and CDR2 LQKENI. The J segment lost 0 bases and the V segment lost 4 bases, leaving 3 bases of the junction unmatched. This CDR3 has 15 amino acids. CDR3 nucleotides: TGTGCCAGCTCACGAGGGACAGGGACTAACTATGGCTACACCTTC. It translates to CASSRGTGTNYGYTF. Together with reference TRBV18 and TRBJ1-2, the CDR3 gives the full variable domain: NAGVMQNPRHLVRRRGQEARLRCSPMKGHSHVYWYRQLPEEGLKFMVYLQKENIIDESGMPKERFSAEFPKEGPSILRIQQVVRGDSAAYFCASSRGTGTNYGYTFGSGTRLTVV.

The rearrangement links TRBV7-8 to TRBJ1-2; D gene unclear. V dropped 4 bases and J dropped 6 bases, with 15 bases sitting between them. The CDR3 has 14 residues. Germline V lookup: CDR1 SGHVS, CDR2 FQNEAQ. The CDR3 DNA is TGTGCCAGCAGCTCAGAAGCTCGGGGTCATGGCTACACCTTC. This codes for CASSSEARGHGYTF. The full variable domain, with the rest looked up from reference TRBV7-8 and TRBJ1-2, is GAGVSQSPRYKVAKRGQDVALRCDPISGHVSLFWYQQALGQGPEFLTYFQNEAQLDKSGLPSDRFFAERPEGSVSTLKIQRTQQEDSAVYLCASSSEARGHGYTFGSGTRLTVV.

This clone is a singleton in its sample. This chain joins TRBV4-1 and TRBJ2-5, with TRBD2 as a possible D gene (6 bases). The V gene's germline CDR1 is MGHRA and CDR2 YSYEKL. This CDR3 has 15 residues. Trimming removed 2 bases at V and 5 bases at J, with 15 bases between. The CDR3 DNA is TGCGCCAGCAGCCAAACGCTCACTAGCCGGGAGACCCAGTACTTC. Its protein is CASSQTLTSRETQYF.

J is TRBJ1-5 and V is TRBV3-1 (or the pseudogene TRBV3-2), with 7 nucleotides matching TRBD1. The CDR3 covers 13 residues. J lost 6 bases, V lost 4 bases, and 3 bases had no gene match. Germline CDR1 reads LGHDT; CDR2 reads YNNKEL (reference sequence). The CDR3 bases are TGTGCCAGCAGCCTGACAGGGCGTCAGCCCCAGCATTTT. Translating it yields CASSLTGRQPQHF.

The genes are TRBV12-2 and TRBJ1-4; TRBD1 reflects the table's D call only, with no check against the DNA. TRBV12-2 represents a pseudogene. This CDR3 is 14 amino acids long. CDR3 DNA sequence: TGTGCAAGTCGCCGAGACAGGGGAGGTGAAAAACTGTTTTTT. Encoded protein: CASRRDRGGEKLFF.

The chain has TRBV5-1 and TRBJ2-1, with TRBD2 matching 11 bases. The germline gives CDR1 SGHRS, CDR2 YFSETQ. The CDR3 extends over 14 amino acids. The ends lost 2 bases at V and 6 bases at J; junction bases unmatched: 1. CDR3 nucleotide sequence: TGCGCCAGCAGCTTCACTAGCGGGGGCAATGAGCAGTTCTTC. This sequence encodes CASSFTSGGNEQFF.

The gene calls are TRBV5-1 and TRBJ2-7; 8 positions agree with TRBD1. V dropped 0 bases and J dropped 5; count of bases not matched to a gene: 4. Per the germline V gene, CDR1 is SGHRS and CDR2 is YFSETQ. The CDR3 runs to 14 residues. CDR3 nucleotide sequence: TGCGCCAGCAGCTTGGTGGGACAGGCCCACGAGCAGTACTTC. Its translation: CASSLVGQAHEQYF.

This clone was detected a few times. The V and J genes are TRBV28 and TRBJ1-1; D gene unclear. The CDR3 is made up of 13 amino acids. V dropped 6 bases and J dropped 4 bases, with 12 bases sitting between them. Germline assignment: CDR1 MDHEN and CDR2 SYDVKM. The DNA of the CDR3 is TGTGCCAGCAGCTTCATTGGTAGCACTGAAGCTTTCTTT. The encoded protein is CASSFIGSTEAFF.

The rearrangement uses TRBV5-1 and TRBJ1-2, with D tentatively TRBD1 (5 bases). Deletions cut 0 bases from V and 2 bases from J, with 5 bases between. Germline V gene data show CDR1 as SGHRS and CDR2 as YFSETQ. CDR3 length: 13 residues. The CDR3 nucleotides are TGCGCCAGCAGCTTGGAGGGGAACTATGGCTACACCTTC. This encodes CASSLEGNYGYTF.

J is TRBJ2-5 and V is TRBV11-2, with 11 bases aligning to TRBD2. With 5 bases clipped from V and 5 bases from J, the junction kept 10 bases outside the gene matches. CDR1 and CDR2 (germline): SGHAT, FQNNGV. This CDR3 comprises 16 residues. The CDR3 is CASSLEGTSGSETQYF. CDR3 nucleotides: TGTGCCAGCAGCCTGGAGGGGACTAGCGGATCGGAGACCCAGTACTTC.

V gene TRBV29-1 combines with J gene TRBJ2-6; D perhaps matches TRBD1 (6 bases). Per the germline V gene, CDR1 is SQVTM and CDR2 is ANQGSEA. With 6 bases removed from V and 3 bases from J, the gap between germline ends came to 12 bases. The CDR3 totals 14 residues. The CDR3 DNA follows: TGCAGCGTCGCACAGGGAAGTGGGGCCAACGTCCTGACTTTC. Protein product: CSVAQGSGANVLTF.

This CDR3 reads CATSDPLTRGAGLEAFF. Written as DNA, the CDR3 is TGTGCCACCAGTGACCCCCTAACACGGGGGGCAGGTCTTGAAGCTTTCTTT. The genes are TRBV24-1 and TRBJ1-1, with D tentatively TRBD1 (6 bases). The CDR3 spans 17 residues. Germline assignment: CDR1 KGHDR and CDR2 SFDVKD. V lost 4 bases and J 7 bases, leaving 24 bases between the germline ends.

This rearrangement joins TRBV7-9 to TRBJ2-5, with D maybe TRBD2 (6 bases). Germline CDR1 is SEHNR and CDR2 is FQNEAQ (reference sequence). The V gene lost 5 bases and the J gene lost 7 bases, with 11 bases spanning the gap. The CDR3 consists of 12 residues. The CDR3 region is CASSLLGGTQYF. CDR3 DNA sequence: TGTGCCAGCAGCCTCTTGGGAGGGACCCAGTACTTC. Variable domain in full (rest from reference TRBV7-9 and TRBJ2-5): DTGVSQNPRHKITKRGQNVTFRCDPISEHNRLYWYRQTLGQGPEFLTYFQNEAQLEKSRLLSDRFSAERPKGSFSTLEIQRTEQGDSAMYLCASSLLGGTQYFGPGTRLLVL.